Below, 21 T cell receptor beta chains from the same sample are listed, as sequenced in a study of blood T cells in healthy people across ages. A J-beta primer mix and a sample-barcoded 5' primer were used in a second PCR of about 6 to 12 cycles. TCRdb reanalysed the 5' RACE reads using MiXCR and keeps one entry per CDR3 protein. The table lists 650,000 to 700,000 distinct CDR3 sequences, about a third of them singletons. Sequenced material: blood. The source of these receptors is a woman older than 75 in good health.

The V and J genes are TRBV20-1 and TRBJ1-1, with 7 bases aligning to TRBD1. The germline gives CDR1 DFQATT, CDR2 SNEGSKA (reference sequence). This CDR3 region has 15 residues. V trimming: 2 bases; J trimming: 0 bases; junction bases outside the gene matches: 6. Here the CDR3 reads CSARRTGGVNTEAFF. The DNA for the CDR3 is TGCAGTGCTAGAAGGACAGGTGGGGTGAACACTGAAGCTTTCTTT.

About this clonotype itself: A much larger clone sits a single nucleotide away, making a read error possible. The DNA for the CDR3 is TGTGCCAGCAGCCCACTTCAGGCGGGGGAGCGGTTTTTT. Encoded protein: CASSPLQAGERFF. The rearrangement uses TRBV11-2 and TRBJ2-2, with TRBD2 matching 7 bases. The CDR3 is 13 residues long. CDR1 and CDR2 from the germline V gene are SGHAT and FQNNGV.

This clonotype was recorded many times. This chain links TRBV15 with TRBJ2-3; D remains ambiguous. Looked up from germline, CDR1 is LNHNV and CDR2 is YYDKDF (reference sequence). The CDR3 length is 16 residues. The V end lost 1 base, the J end lost 3 bases, and 14 bases lay between the germline ends. The CDR3 nucleotides read TGTGCCACCAGCAGAGCTGGCCCCGGAGCAACAGATACGCAGTATTTT. Translated: CATSRAGPGATDTQYF.

V and J are TRBV7-2 and TRBJ2-7; a possible D gene is TRBD1 (5 bases). The CDR3 totals 13 residues. From germline, CDR1 is SGHTA and CDR2 FQGNSA. V lost 5 bases and J lost 9, with 17 bases in between. CDR3 DNA sequence: TGTGCCAGCAGCGCCACCGCAGGGTCCGGGCAGTACTTC. This codes for CASSATAGSGQYF.

This clonotype was found a few times. The CDR3, as DNA: TGTGCCAGCAGCTTAGGGAGACAGGGGGCTTTCGAGCAGTACTTC. Translated, it gives CASSLGRQGAFEQYF. The gene calls are TRBV11-2 and TRBJ2-4; TRBD1 agrees at 10 bases. TRBJ2-7 explains the end of the DNA better; the J call may be wrong. The CDR3 is 15 residues long. In germline, CDR1 is SGHAT, CDR2 FQNNGV.

Of note for this clonotype: Since a much larger clone is just one base distant, this may be a read error. V is TRBV20-1 and J is TRBJ1-2; D remains ambiguous. The germline V and J ends were trimmed by 2 bases and 1 base, with 11 bases remaining between them. The CDR3 totals 14 residues. CDR1 and CDR2 (germline): DFQATT, SNEGSKA (reference sequence). The CDR3 loop is CSARPQVINYGYTF. The CDR3 region has the DNA TGCAGTGCTAGACCACAAGTAATTAACTATGGCTACACCTTC.

The V and J genes are TRBV7-2 and TRBJ1-1, with 11 bases aligning to TRBD1. The CDR3 is 16 residues long. With V trimmed by 5 bases and J by 4 bases, 9 bases remained unmatched. The V gene's germline CDR1 is SGHTA and CDR2 FQGNSA. CDR3 amino acids: CASSQGTGTGGTEAFF. CDR3 nucleotide sequence: TGTGCCAGCAGCCAAGGGACCGGGACAGGGGGCACTGAAGCTTTCTTT.

This chain connects TRBV30 to TRBJ1-1; D is ambiguous. Germline assignment: CDR1 GTSNPN and CDR2 SVGIG (reference sequence). This CDR3 comprises 14 residues. V dropped 1 base and J dropped 3 bases, with 12 bases sitting between them. For the CDR3, the DNA is TGTGCCTGGAGTGGGGCCTCTTGGGACACTGAAGCTTTCTTT. Translating gives CAWSGASWDTEAFF.

This clonotype was found once. This chain connects TRBV5-1 to TRBJ2-2; D is ambiguous. The CDR3 runs 14 residues. Trimming took off 6 bases at V and 3 bases at J, with 12 bases between the two ends. Germline CDR1 and CDR2: SGHRS and YFSETQ. For the CDR3, the DNA is TGCGCCAGCAAAGCCCTCACGGACACCGGGGAGCTGTTTTTT. Amino acid sequence: CASKALTDTGELFF.

The V call is TRBV29-1, the J call TRBJ2-5; D is possibly TRBD1 (6 bases). Germline loops: CDR1 SQVTM, CDR2 ANQGSEA. The CDR3 loop spans 14 amino acids. V was cut by 6 bases and J by 4 bases, with 18 bases left in between. CDR3 loop: CSVDTLGQIETQYF. In DNA form, the CDR3 reads TGCAGCGTGGACACGCTAGGACAGATAGAGACCCAGTACTTC.

This sequence joins TRBV5-1 and TRBJ2-1, with unresolved D. V was shortened by 0 bases and J by 8 bases, with 9 bases between the two germline ends. From germline, CDR1 is SGHRS and CDR2 YFSETQ. The CDR3 sequence is 13 residues long. The CDR3 sequence: CASSLDQIYEQFF. In DNA, the CDR3 is TGCGCCAGCAGCTTGGACCAGATATATGAGCAGTTCTTC.

This clonotype was found many times. The chain carries TRBV20-1 and TRBJ2-1; the D is unclear. Trimming stripped 3 bases from V and 9 bases from J, with 15 bases between. This CDR3 comprises 13 residues. Germline V gene lookup returns CDR1 DFQATT and CDR2 SNEGSKA (reference sequence). The CDR3: CSASAFAGFEQFF. CDR3 DNA: TGCAGTGCTAGCGCCTTCGCCGGGTTTGAGCAGTTCTTC.

This clonotype was counted a few times. This may stem from a read error, because a much larger clone lies one nucleotide away. The chain is built from TRBV10-3 and TRBJ1-2, with D perhaps TRBD1 (5 bases). In germline, CDR1 is ENHRY, CDR2 SYGVKD. There are 11 residues in the CDR3. Trimming took 6 bases from V and 8 from J, leaving 10 bases between them. CDR3 bases: TGTGCCATCAGGGAGACAGCAGGCTACACCTTC. Translated: CAIRETAGYTF.

This clonotype turned up a few times. This clone may be a read error of a much larger clone one base away. The chain has TRBV24-1 and TRBJ1-2; D possibly corresponds to TRBD1 (6 bases). CDR3 length: 14 residues. Trimming took off 7 bases at V and 4 bases at J, with 15 bases between the two ends. In germline, CDR1 is KGHDR, CDR2 SFDVKD. This CDR3 reads CATSERTDRYGYTF. DNA for the CDR3: TGTGCCACCAGCGAAAGGACAGACCGCTATGGCTACACCTTC.

On this clonotype: Compared with germline, one end of the junction differs, possibly owing to a read error. V usage is TRBV18 and J usage is TRBJ2-1; TRBD1 might be the D (5 bases). The J call may be mistaken, given a closer DNA end match to TRBJ2-7. The CDR3 has 16 residues. CDR1 and CDR2 from the germline V gene are KGHSH and LQKENI. CDR3 protein: CASPPRQPSSYNEQYF. CDR3 nucleotide sequence: TGTGCCAGCCCACCAAGACAGCCGTCCTCCTACAATGAGCAGTACTTC.

The chain links TRBV9 to TRBJ1-5; unclear D gene. V dropped 2 bases and J dropped 6 bases, with 12 bases sitting between them. Germline V gene sequence: CDR1 SGDLS, CDR2 YYNGEE. CDR3 length: 14 amino acids. CDR3 amino acids: CASSVEGQGQPQHF. The CDR3 DNA sequence: TGTGCCAGCAGCGTTGAGGGCCAAGGTCAGCCCCAGCATTTT.

This clonotype was seen many times. The V and J genes are TRBV20-1 and TRBJ2-1, with 12 bases lining up with TRBD2. V lost 0 bases and J lost 3; bases outside the gene matches: 3. CDR1 and CDR2 from the germline V gene are DFQATT and SNEGSKA (reference sequence). The CDR3 length is 16 residues. CDR3 region: CSARDLTSGGYNEQFF. CDR3 DNA sequence: TGCAGTGCTAGAGATCTGACTAGCGGGGGCTACAATGAGCAGTTCTTC.

This clonotype was seen more than once but under ten times. A much larger clonotype is one base distant, so this may be a read error. V and J are TRBV6-2 or TRBV6-3 and TRBJ2-5; 11 nucleotides line up with TRBD2. Germline V gene sequence: CDR1 MNHEY, CDR2 SVGEGT. This CDR3 is built from 18 residues. The CDR3 loop reads CVSSLGWGRLAGQETQYF. DNA of the CDR3: TGTGTCAGCAGCTTAGGTTGGGGCCGACTAGCGGGGCAAGAGACCCAGTACTTC.

Comment on this clonotype: Given a much more abundant clone one base away, this may be a read error. V gene TRBV5-1 combines with J gene TRBJ2-1, with D hard to call. The germline CDR1 and CDR2 sequences are SGHRS and YFSETQ. The CDR3 is 14 amino acids. Trimming pared 0 bases from V and 9 bases from J, leaving 13 bases between. The CDR3 coding sequence is TGCGCCAGCAGCTTGGAGTGGGATCGAGGTGAGCAGTTCTTC. Its translation is CASSLEWDRGEQFF.

There are many counts of this clonotype. The chain joins TRBV27 to TRBJ2-3, with D possibly matching TRBD2 (6 bases). Germline CDR1 is MNHEY and CDR2 is SMNVEV (reference sequence). The CDR3 is 16 amino acids. V lost 4 bases and J lost 2, with 16 bases in between. This chain's CDR3 is CASSSAAGGVTDTQYF. The CDR3 DNA reads TGTGCCAGCAGTTCAGCCGCGGGCGGGGTCACAGATACGCAGTATTTT.

This clonotype was counted between two and nine times. This chain connects TRBV6-2 or TRBV6-3 to TRBJ2-3; the D is unclear. Trimming pared 6 bases from V and 0 bases from J, leaving 7 bases between. This CDR3 is built from 13 residues. The germline CDR1 and CDR2 sequences are MNHEY and SVGEGT. CDR3 bases: TGTGCCAGCAGGGACGCTAGCACAGATACGCAGTATTTT. Translating gives CASRDASTDTQYF.